One sample yielded the 8 T cell receptor beta chains listed below, sequenced in a study of blood T cell repertoires in COVID-19. The method was immunoSEQ multiplex PCR; TCRdb's version includes in-frame clones alone and lacks a portion of them. Of about 350,000 clones listed, around 87% are singletons. What was sequenced was PBMCs or T cells enriched from blood (not recorded which). Receptors originate from a woman aged 25 to 39 who had recovered from COVID-19.

CDR3 region: CASTGGRVGEKLFF. CDR3 sequence (DNA): TGTGCCAGCACCGGGGGGAGGGTCGGTGAAAAACTGTTTTTT. This chain joins TRBV7-9 and TRBJ1-4, with D maybe TRBD1 (5 bases). The CDR3 covers 14 residues. Germline-derived CDR1 and CDR2 are SEHNR and FQNEAQ (reference sequence). V shed 7 bases and J shed 7 bases, with 16 bases lying between them.

A word on this clone: In the same sample, other DNA sequences code for this CDR3. The chain recombines TRBV11-2 with TRBJ2-5; TRBD1 matches 7 bases. The CDR3 consists of 14 residues. Germline V lookup: CDR1 SGHAT, CDR2 FQNNGV. V lost 3 bases, J lost 2 bases, and 3 bases stayed unmatched. The CDR3 here is CASSLGQIQETQYF. In nucleotides, the CDR3 is TGTGCCAGCAGCTTGGGACAGATTCAAGAGACCCAGTACTTC.

J is TRBJ1-1 and V is TRBV2; TRBD1 matches at 9 bases. CDR3 length equals 13 residues. The V and J ends lost 5 bases and 11 bases, in that order; junction bases with no gene match: 9. CDR1 is SNHLY and CDR2 is FYNNEI in the germline V gene. This CDR3 is CASSPDRGARAFF. For the CDR3, the DNA is TGTGCCAGCAGTCCGGACAGGGGAGCCCGGGCTTTCTTT. Together with reference TRBV2 and TRBJ1-1, the CDR3 gives the full variable domain: EPEVTQTPSHQVTQMGQEVILRCVPISNHLYFYWYRQILGQKVEFLVSFYNNEISEKSEIFDDQFSVERPDGSNFTLKIRSTKLEDSAMYFCASSPDRGARAFFGQGTRLTVV.

This clone was seen just once. The J gene is TRBJ1-2, the V gene TRBV6-5; D uncertain. V lost 7 bases, J lost 8 bases, and 14 bases lay in between. There are 12 residues in the CDR3. Germline loops: CDR1 MNHEY, CDR2 SVGAGI. The CDR3, as DNA: TGTGCCAGCAAGACGGGATCCGGGGGCTACACCTTC. This sequence encodes CASKTGSGGYTF.

Comments on this clone: The junction shows a germline mismatch at one end, possibly a read error. The chain employs TRBV10-3 and TRBJ1-2, with 12 nucleotides matching TRBD1. Germline V gives CDR1 ENHRY, CDR2 SYGVKD. CDR3 size: 16 residues. CDR3 nucleotides: TGTGCCATCACTGAGGTCTGGGACAGGGGGCTAAATGGCTACACCTTC. Translated, it gives CAITEVWDRGLNGYTF.

Here the CDR3 DNA reads TGTGCCAGCAGCCCCGTTTTTGGAAACACCATATATTTT. Amino acids: CASSPVFGNTIYF. The genes are TRBV5-5 and TRBJ1-3, with D hard to call. The ends were cut back, 4 bases at V and 3 bases at J, with 8 bases in the middle. CDR3 size: 13 residues. Germline assignment: CDR1 SGHKS and CDR2 YYEKEE (reference sequence).

This sequence joins TRBV5-1 and TRBJ1-1; 7 nucleotides align to TRBD1. The CDR3 spans 14 residues. Germline V CDR1 and CDR2: SGHRS, YFSETQ. V gave up 4 bases and J gave up 1 base; unmatched junction bases: 4. CDR3 bases: TGCGCCAGCAGCATGAACAGGGGGAACACTGAAGCTTTCTTT. Residues: CASSMNRGNTEAFF. The variable domain in full, with the rest retrieved from reference TRBV5-1 and TRBJ1-1, is KAGVTQTPRYLIKTRGQQVTLSCSPISGHRSVSWYQQTPGQGLQFLFEYFSETQRNKGNFPGRFSGRQFSNSRSEMNVSTLELGDSALYLCASSMNRGNTEAFFGQGTRLTVV.

The gene calls are TRBV5-4 and TRBJ1-2, with D possibly TRBD1 on 5 matching bases. Germline V gene lookup returns CDR1 SGHNT and CDR2 YYREEE (reference sequence). Trimming took off 3 bases at V and 4 bases at J, with 16 bases between the two ends. The CDR3 runs to 15 residues. CDR3 DNA sequence: TGTGCCAGCAGCTCTTCGTCGGGGGTAACCTATGGCTACACCTTC. This codes for CASSSSSGVTYGYTF.